This T cell receptor (beta chain) was captured in a study of T cell responses to AZD1222 COVID-19 vaccine. Notes on the study in general: The study reported that nearly half of spike-specific TCRs target unmutated variant regions. Repertoire samples came only from after the peak T cell response. Donors in the cohort were predominantly white British and more often female, and clonal diversity was possibly underestimated.

Assay: immunoSEQ multiplex PCR; the TCRdb copy retains only in-frame clones and omits some. The data show 99,000 or so clones, approximately 90% seen once. This CDR3 contains 17 residues. Trimming left V 2 bases short and J 0 bases short, with 13 bases between. Germline values: CDR1 KGHDR, CDR2 SFDVKD. Of note for this clone: Its antigen is still unknown.

The TCR comes from an adult in good health. This specimen was peripheral blood, taken on day 0 of AZD1222 vaccination. The chain has TRBV24-1 and TRBJ2-1; a weak D match, TRBD2 (6 bases). The CDR3 DNA reads as TGTGCCACCAGTGATTACCGTGCGGGAACCTCCTACAATGAGCAGTTCTTC. Protein: CATSDYRAGTSYNEQFF.